The 2 T cell receptor beta chains listed next were all sequenced from one sample in a study of beta chain features in type 1 diabetes. Whole-study results and caveats: Within each of all four CD4+ subsets, Type 1 diabetes patients had TCRB CDR3s that were moderately but significantly shorter.

No antigen has been identified for these receptors. The whole isolated RNA underwent reverse transcription, so sequencing captured expressed TCRB transcripts. Profiling relied on immunoSEQ multiplex PCR, and the TCRdb table lists in-frame clones only, not all of them. The data contain 40,000 to 45,000 clones, roughly 68% of them seen just once; the ten biggest clones take up more than 2%. The specimen was Tregs from blood. The receptors stem from a woman aged 18-29 years with type 1 diabetes.

The chain employs TRBV19 and TRBJ2-3; 9 bases map to TRBD1. Looked up from germline, CDR1 is LNHDA and CDR2 is SQIVND (reference sequence). Trimming at V came to 9 bases and at J to 3 bases, leaving 10 bases not matched to a gene. The CDR3 contains 15 residues. CDR3: CASRPEDRGTDTQYF. CDR3 DNA sequence: TGTGCCAGCAGACCCGAGGACAGGGGAACAGATACGCAGTATTTT.

The genes are TRBV7-8 and TRBJ2-3; no clear D. This CDR3 is 15 amino acids long. V dropped 4 bases and J dropped 0 bases, with 11 bases sitting between them. Germline-derived CDR1 and CDR2 are SGHVS and FQNEAQ. The CDR3 spells CASSSLGASTDTQYF. DNA for the CDR3: TGTGCCAGCAGCTCGCTAGGAGCTAGCACAGATACGCAGTATTTT.